This T cell receptor beta chain came from a study of blood T cell repertoires in COVID-19. For the study at large: Some COVID-19 samples were acute and others convalescent; all came from the United States, Italy and Spain. PBMCs, B-cell-depleted T cells, or T cells provided the cDNA or gDNA that made up the material.

In the original processing: It was from reference gene primer amplification that nucleated cell counts were estimated. TCRdb's copy holds only in-frame clones and misses some; the assay was immunoSEQ multiplex PCR. V, J and clone size reflect that table, while D and trimming were determined from the DNA. The sample holds about 210,000 clones, roughly nine tenths seen once. V dropped 3 bases and J dropped 0 bases, with 6 bases sitting between them. Germline V gene sequence: CDR1 LGHDT, CDR2 YNNKEL (reference sequence). This CDR3 contains 13 residues. Source material: peripheral blood. This TCR came from a man aged 25-40 years with acute or convalescent COVID-19. The chain combines TRBV3-1 (or the pseudogene TRBV3-2) with TRBJ2-7; D is uncertain. The CDR3 sequence is CASSHGFSYEQYF. CDR3 DNA sequence: TGTGCCAGCAGCCACGGTTTCTCCTACGAGCAGTACTTC.